Presented here are 6 T cell receptor beta chains from one specimen sequenced in a study of blood T cell repertoires in COVID-19. Assay used: immunoSEQ multiplex PCR; TCRdb lists only in-frame clones, some missing. The repertoire holds some 150,000 clones, about 86% seen once, with about 8.4% in the top ten. Specimen: peripheral blood. Every receptor here comes from a woman in her sixties with active or convalescent COVID-19.

The rearrangement uses TRBV28 and TRBJ1-1; unclear D gene. Looked up from germline, CDR1 is MDHEN and CDR2 is SYDVKM. Deletions cut 3 bases from V and 10 bases from J, with 15 bases between. The CDR3 length is 13 residues. CDR3 amino acids: CASSLPSYYVAFF. In DNA form, the CDR3 reads TGTGCCAGCAGTTTGCCGTCCTATTACGTAGCTTTCTTT.

The chain recombines TRBV7-9 with TRBJ1-6, with D possibly matching TRBD1 (6 bases). CDR1 and CDR2 from the germline V gene are SEHNR and FQNEAQ (reference sequence). V was cut by 0 bases and J by 14 bases, with 14 bases left in between. The CDR3 has 14 amino acids. This CDR3 is CASSLADRTGALHF. The CDR3 coding sequence is TGTGCCAGCAGCTTAGCTGACAGGACCGGGGCCCTCCACTTT.

This clone was detected only once. The chain combines TRBV11-2 with TRBJ2-1; D is possibly TRBD1 (6 bases). Trimming took 3 bases from V and 6 from J, leaving 9 bases between them. The V gene's germline CDR1 is SGHAT and CDR2 FQNNGV. CDR3 size: 13 residues. The CDR3 region has the DNA TGTGCCAGCAGCTTGCACAGGGCCAATGAGCAGTTCTTC. Translation gives CASSLHRANEQFF.

This chain links TRBV29-1 with TRBJ1-1, with D maybe TRBD1 (5 bases). V shed 0 bases and J shed 5 bases, with 16 bases lying between them. This CDR3 comprises 15 residues. Per the germline V gene, CDR1 is SQVTM and CDR2 is ANQGSEA. CDR3 region: CSVEDTGRKGTEAFF. The CDR3 DNA follows: TGCAGCGTTGAAGATACAGGCAGAAAGGGTACTGAAGCTTTCTTT.

The CDR3 loop reads CASSLGRDRGRTEAFF. The CDR3 DNA reads as TGTGCCAGCAGCTTAGGCCGGGACAGGGGGCGCACTGAAGCTTTCTTT. The rearrangement uses TRBV7-9 and TRBJ1-1; TRBD1 matches at 12 bases. Germline V lookup: CDR1 SEHNR, CDR2 FQNEAQ (reference sequence). The CDR3 is 16 residues long. J was trimmed by 4 bases and V by 1 base; bases with no gene match: 4.

The chain employs TRBV6-2 or TRBV6-3 and TRBJ2-7; possibly TRBD1 for D (6 bases). The CDR3 runs to 16 residues. Looked up from germline, CDR1 is MNHEY and CDR2 is SVGEGT. The germline V and J ends were trimmed by 5 bases and 1 base, with 18 bases remaining between them. For the CDR3, the DNA is TGTGCCAGCAGTCGGCCGCAACGGGACACTTCCTACGAGCAGTACTTC. It translates to CASSRPQRDTSYEQYF.